Each of the 24 T cell receptor beta chains below was sequenced from the same sample in a study of control samples from healthy donors and cancer patients. Profiling relied on immunoSEQ multiplex PCR, and the TCRdb table lists in-frame clones only, not all of them. The table lists under 450,000 clones, about nine tenths of them singletons, with more than 6% in the top ten. The sequencing input was PBMCs. Receptors originate from a man aged 35 to 55 with head and neck cancer.

This clone was counted a few times. The genes are TRBV23-1 and TRBJ1-5; D not resolved. TRBV23-1 is an open reading frame, and its role is uncertain. The V end was cut by 4 bases, the J end by 0 bases, with 19 bases between. The CDR3 is 18 amino acids. The CDR3 loop reads CASSRAFYGGHSNQPQHF. DNA for the CDR3: TGCGCCAGCAGTCGGGCCTTTTACGGAGGCCATAGCAATCAGCCCCAGCATTTT.

J is TRBJ2-7 and V is TRBV5-6; D is undetermined. Trimming removed 4 bases from V and 6 bases from J, with 14 bases in between. CDR3 size: 13 residues. The germline V gene has CDR1 SGHDT and CDR2 YYEEEE. CDR3 protein: CASSALNRGEQYF. CDR3 sequence (DNA): TGTGCCAGCAGCGCACTGAACAGAGGCGAGCAGTACTTC.

The chain links TRBV19 to TRBJ1-5; TRBD1 is a possible D gene (5 bases). V was clipped by 0 bases and J by 2 bases, with 11 bases between them. Germline CDR1 and CDR2: LNHDA and SQIVND (reference sequence). CDR3 size: 16 residues. The CDR3 here is CASSIDVRAGNQPQHF. The DNA of the CDR3 is TGTGCCAGTAGTATAGACGTCAGGGCGGGCAATCAGCCCCAGCATTTT.

The rearrangement links TRBV5-4 to TRBJ1-2; D possibly corresponds to TRBD1 (6 bases). Trimming took 2 bases from V and 2 from J, leaving 7 bases between them. The length of the CDR3 is 13 residues. Germline CDR1 is SGHNT and CDR2 is YYREEE (reference sequence). CDR3 in DNA: TGTGCCAGCAGCTTTACAGGGAACTATGGCTACACCTTC. Protein sequence: CASSFTGNYGYTF. Using reference TRBV5-4 and TRBJ1-2 for the parts outside the CDR3, the full variable domain is ETGVTQSPTHLIKTRGQQVTLRCSSQSGHNTVSWYQQALGQGPQFIFQYYREEENGRGNFPPRFSGLQFPNYSSELNVNALELDDSALYLCASSFTGNYGYTFGSGTRLTVV.

The V and J genes are TRBV29-1 and TRBJ1-1; D is perhaps TRBD1 (6 bases). The CDR3 runs to 18 residues. The V and J ends lost 0 bases and 0 bases respectively, with 20 bases between them. Germline values: CDR1 SQVTM, CDR2 ANQGSEA. CDR3 sequence: CSVEDPTGGGLMNTEAFF. The CDR3 region has the DNA TGCAGCGTTGAAGATCCGACAGGAGGGGGACTGATGAACACTGAAGCTTTCTTT.

CDR3 sequence reads: CASSGSRLAGEGGELFF. The CDR3, as DNA: TGTGCCAGTAGTGGCTCAAGACTAGCGGGAGAAGGCGGGGAGCTGTTTTTT. This sequence joins TRBV19 and TRBJ2-2; 12 bases are a match to TRBD2. This CDR3 contains 17 residues. CDR1 and CDR2 from the germline V gene are LNHDA and SQIVND (reference sequence). The ends lost 5 bases at V and 7 bases at J; junction bases unmatched: 11.

The V and J genes are TRBV11-2 and TRBJ1-2, with D possibly matching TRBD1 (6 bases). The V gene's germline CDR1 is SGHAT and CDR2 FQNNGV. The CDR3 runs to 15 residues. V was pared by 0 bases and J by 0 bases, with 8 bases between. This CDR3 reads CASSLEGGSNYGYTF. CDR3 DNA sequence: TGTGCCAGCAGCTTAGAAGGGGGGTCTAACTATGGCTACACCTTC.

J is TRBJ1-1 and V is TRBV20-1; D uncertain. The V end lost 0 bases, the J end lost 10 bases, and 6 bases lay between the germline ends. The CDR3 contains 10 residues. Per germline, CDR1 DFQATT and CDR2 SNEGSKA (reference sequence). CDR3 nucleotide sequence: TGCAGTGCTAGAGATAATCGAGCTTTCTTT. Encoded protein: CSARDNRAFF.

The chain recombines TRBV5-6 with TRBJ1-6; unclear D gene. The CDR3 has 16 amino acids. Germline-derived CDR1 and CDR2 are SGHDT and YYEEEE. V lost 0 bases to trimming and J lost 4 bases, with 11 bases between them. The CDR3 spells CASSLGRGRYNSPLHF. CDR3 DNA sequence: TGTGCCAGCAGCTTGGGAAGAGGGCGGTATAATTCACCCCTCCACTTT.

This clone has only one observation. V usage is TRBV13 and J usage is TRBJ2-1, with 11 bases identical to TRBD2. J was trimmed by 10 bases and V by 3 bases; bases with no gene match: 8. Germline CDR1 is PRHDT and CDR2 is FYEKMQ (reference sequence). CDR3 length equals 15 residues. Here the CDR3 reads CASSLRLAGSGEQFF. CDR3 bases: TGTGCCAGCAGCTTGCGACTAGCGGGGAGCGGGGAGCAGTTCTTC.

V and J are TRBV3-1 (or the pseudogene TRBV3-2) and TRBJ1-3; D possibly corresponds to TRBD1 (5 bases). Trimming stripped 1 base from V and 0 bases from J, with 10 bases between. CDR3 length equals 16 residues. The V gene's germline CDR1 is LGHDT and CDR2 YNNKEL (reference sequence). The CDR3 DNA follows: TGTGCCAGCAGCCAAGGACAGAGGGCCTCTGGAAACACCATATATTTT. Residues: CASSQGQRASGNTIYF.

The genes are TRBV19 and TRBJ1-1, with D tentatively TRBD1 (5 bases). The germline gives CDR1 LNHDA, CDR2 SQIVND (reference sequence). This CDR3 comprises 13 residues. Trimming shortened V by 5 bases and J by 2 bases, and 9 bases separated the two germline ends. CDR3 protein: CASSGGVNTEAFF. The CDR3, as DNA: TGTGCCAGTAGTGGGGGGGTTAACACTGAAGCTTTCTTT.

The CDR3 nucleotides read TGTGCCAGCAGTTTCCGACAGGGAAGACGATCGAAAGAGACCCAGTACTTC. Translated, it gives CASSFRQGRRSKETQYF. This rearrangement joins TRBV27 to TRBJ2-5, with 7 bases matching TRBD1. The CDR3 runs to 17 residues. The germline gives CDR1 MNHEY, CDR2 SMNVEV (reference sequence). Trimming at V came to 3 bases and at J to 3 bases, leaving 13 bases not matched to a gene.

The count of this clone is one. This chain connects TRBV14 to TRBJ1-2, with TRBD1 matching 7 bases. The CDR3 is made up of 14 amino acids. The V segment lost 6 bases and the J segment 4 bases; nucleotides outside the gene matches: 8. Per the germline V gene, CDR1 is SGHDN and CDR2 is FVKESK. CDR3 sequence (DNA): TGTGCCAGCAGGAATATGACAGGGCTCTATGGCTACACCTTC. As protein: CASRNMTGLYGYTF.

The chain uses TRBV10-2 and TRBJ1-1; D gene ambiguous. V shed 6 bases and J shed 3 bases, with 14 bases lying between them. Looked up from germline, CDR1 is WSHSY and CDR2 is SAAADI. The CDR3 runs 14 residues. CDR3 DNA sequence: TGCGCCAGCAGCCGATCCGGTTGGGACACTGAAGCTTTCTTT. Translation: CASSRSGWDTEAFF.

The chain combines TRBV13 with TRBJ2-7, with a weak D call TRBD1 (5 bases). Germline CDR1 reads PRHDT; CDR2 reads FYEKMQ (reference sequence). This CDR3 has 14 residues. The V gene lost 4 bases and the J gene lost 1 base, with 11 bases spanning the gap. The CDR3 nucleotides are TGTGCCAGCAGCTCCCGACAGCTTTCCTACGAGCAGTACTTC. This encodes CASSSRQLSYEQYF. Together with reference TRBV13 and TRBJ2-7, the CDR3 gives the full variable domain: AAGVIQSPRHLIKEKRETATLKCYPIPRHDTVYWYQQGPGQDPQFLISFYEKMQSDKGSIPDRFSAQQFSDYHSELNMSSLELGDSALYFCASSSRQLSYEQYFGPGTRLTVT.

This clone was seen only a few times. The chain recombines TRBV7-2 with TRBJ2-7; maybe TRBD2 (5 bases). Germline V gives CDR1 SGHTA, CDR2 FQGNSA. Trimming shortened V by 8 bases and J by 2 bases, and 10 bases separated the two germline ends. The CDR3 sequence is 12 residues long. CDR3 coding DNA: TGTGCCAGCGGAGGCCGAGCCTACGAGCAGTACTTC. Its protein product is CASGGRAYEQYF.

This clone was detected once. The chain uses TRBV5-6 and TRBJ1-2, with a possible D match to TRBD1 (5 bases). With 0 bases removed from V and 7 bases from J, the gap between germline ends came to 19 bases. The CDR3 runs to 16 residues. Germline V gives CDR1 SGHDT, CDR2 YYEEEE. The CDR3 DNA is TGTGCCAGCAGCTTGGGGGGGTCTACAGTCTCTGGTGGCTACACCTTC. The encoded protein is CASSLGGSTVSGGYTF.

Points on this clone: The sample carries other DNA sequences with the same CDR3. The chain is built from TRBV29-1 and TRBJ1-2; D is uncertain. This CDR3 contains 11 residues. The ends were cut back, 3 bases at V and 5 bases at J, with 7 bases in the middle. The germline CDR1 and CDR2 sequences are SQVTM and ANQGSEA. The CDR3 protein is CSVDPDYGYTF. The CDR3 DNA follows: TGCAGCGTTGATCCAGATTATGGCTACACCTTC.

The V and J genes are TRBV9 and TRBJ1-4; possibly TRBD1 for D (5 bases). This CDR3 has 15 residues. V was pared by 0 bases and J by 7 bases, with 13 bases between. Germline CDR1 is SGDLS and CDR2 is YYNGEE. The CDR3 sequence is CASSVDELRGEKLFF. CDR3 sequence (DNA): TGTGCCAGCAGCGTAGATGAGCTGAGGGGTGAAAAACTGTTTTTT.

The gene calls are TRBV7-8 and TRBJ2-4; D is perhaps TRBD1 or TRBD2 (5 bases each). CDR3 length: 12 amino acids. CDR1 is SGHVS and CDR2 is FQNEAQ in the germline V gene. The V end was cut by 5 bases, the J end by 6 bases, with 8 bases between. The CDR3 bases are TGTGCCAGCAGCCCTGGGGGAAACATTCAGTACTTC. It codes for CASSPGGNIQYF.

The rearrangement links TRBV25-1 to TRBJ1-2; D is ambiguous. The ends were cut back, 0 bases at V and 4 bases at J, with 3 bases in the middle. This CDR3 region has 12 residues. Germline lookup yields CDR1 MGHDK and CDR2 SYGVNS. CDR3 DNA sequence: TGTGCCAGCAGTGAATATGGCTATGGCTACACCTTC. It specifies CASSEYGYGYTF.

CDR3: CASSYLRTGGSSNQPQHF. The CDR3 DNA sequence: TGTGCCAGCAGTTACCTCAGGACAGGGGGTAGTAGCAATCAGCCCCAGCATTTT. The chain recombines TRBV6-2 or TRBV6-3 with TRBJ1-5; 10 nucleotides agree with TRBD1. The CDR3 covers 18 residues. Germline V gives CDR1 MNHEY, CDR2 SVGEGT. V lost 2 bases, J lost 0 bases, and 7 bases stayed unmatched.

The chain couples TRBV29-1 to TRBJ2-7; 11 nucleotides agree with TRBD1. V lost 5 bases and J lost 1; bases outside the gene matches: 7. Germline V gene data show CDR1 as SQVTM and CDR2 as ANQGSEA. This CDR3 region has 15 residues. For the CDR3, the DNA is TGCAGCGTTCGTACCGGGACAGGGGGGTCCTACGAGCAGTACTTC. Amino acid sequence: CSVRTGTGGSYEQYF.